A selection of T cell receptor beta chains follows, all from one sample in a study of PD-L1 blockade in urothelial cancer. Produced via immunoSEQ multiplex PCR; TCRdb's table is partial and in-frame only. The sample includes 85,000 to 95,000 clones, approximately 88% of them seen just once. The material sequenced was PBMCs, taken around atezolizumab (anti-PD-L1) treatment. The receptors derive from a woman aged 80 or over with urothelial cancer. Each CDR3 is given without its conserved first and last residue. The D gene is left open where the match is weak.

v_gene	j_gene	d_gene	CDR3aa
TRBV19	TRBJ2-3	TRBD2	ASSLLAAPTDTQY
TRBV28	TRBJ2-3	TRBD2	ASSSLVLAGGLWAPTSTDTQY
TRBV28	TRBJ1-2	NA	ASWGGQGRGYT
TRBV5-1	TRBJ2-3	TRBD2	ASSLRPPGLAGATDTQY
TRBV5-1	TRBJ2-1	TRBD2	ASSPGTSGNEQF
TRBV30	TRBJ1-1	TRBD1	AWDTGTDNTEAF
TRBV6-1	TRBJ1-1	NA	ASSETRLNTEAF
TRBV7-9	TRBJ2-1	TRBD2	ASSLLAAGAYNEQF
TRBV4-1	TRBJ1-5	TRBD1	ASSQDVDRGGNQPQH
TRBV19	TRBJ2-5	TRBD2	ASSMGGDQETQY
TRBV13	TRBJ2-1	TRBD1	ASSPYGQGARNEQF
TRBV29-1	TRBJ2-7	NA	SVQFLGGYEQY
TRBV4-2	TRBJ2-1	TRBD1	ASSPKGTGDYNEQF
TRBV5-4	TRBJ1-1	NA	ASRFEGGNTEAF
TRBV5-4	TRBJ1-5	NA	ASSPAQGSNQPQH
TRBV19	TRBJ1-1	NA	ASSIRVTGIIPEAF
TRBV9	TRBJ2-3	TRBD1	ASSVGQGSIQGDTQY
TRBV9	TRBJ2-5	TRBD2	ASSPGTSGRAPETQY